Presented here are 21 T cell receptor beta chains from one specimen sequenced in a study of cytomegalovirus exposure and HLA in healthy donors (dated by TCRdb to 2017 to 2019). The library was built by means of the immunoSEQ multiplex PCR assay. The multiplex PCR relied on a mix of 60 forward primers for TCR Vbeta segments and 13 reverse primers for TCR Jbeta segments. Sourced from immuneACCESS, this table was stored by TCRdb with only in-frame sequences that have V and J called. A share of the clones is absent; for the studies checked, an unresolved V gene accounts for under half, and the remainder has no known explanation. The sample yields approximately 140,000 clones; around 82% were counted once. Jointly, the top ten make up 1.5% to 2% of the sample. Specimen: PBMCs. These receptor sequences come from a boy aged 10-17 years in good health and CMV-seronegative.

The J gene is TRBJ2-7, the V gene TRBV11-2, with D unresolved. CDR1 and CDR2 from the germline V gene are SGHAT and FQNNGV. V dropped 5 bases and J dropped 6 bases, with 8 bases sitting between them. The CDR3 extends over 11 amino acids. The CDR3, as DNA: TGTGCCAGCAGCCCCCCCGGCGAGCAGTACTTC. Translating gives CASSPPGEQYF. Full variable domain (outside the CDR3, taken from reference TRBV11-2 and TRBJ2-7): EAGVAQSPRYKIIEKRQSVAFWCNPISGHATLYWYQQILGQGPKLLIQFQNNGVVDDSQLPKDRFSAERLKGVDSTLKIQPAKLEDSAVYLCASSPPGEQYFGPGTRLTVT.

The J gene is TRBJ2-2, the V gene TRBV5-8; 8 bases are shared with TRBD1. The ends lost 2 bases at V and 6 bases at J; junction bases unmatched: 3. The CDR3 consists of 14 residues. CDR1 SGHTS and CDR2 YDEGEE come from the germline V gene. CDR3 in amino acids: CASSFRGQAGELFF. CDR3 sequence (DNA): TGTGCCAGCAGCTTCAGGGGGCAGGCCGGGGAGCTGTTTTTT.

This sequence joins TRBV19 and TRBJ2-2, with D perhaps matching TRBD2 (6 bases). Germline V gene sequence: CDR1 LNHDA, CDR2 SQIVND (reference sequence). The V and J ends lost 9 bases and 7 bases respectively, with 15 bases between them. The CDR3 has 13 amino acids. CDR3 DNA sequence: TGTGCCAGCAGGGACTCCGCCGACGGGGAGCTGTTTTTT. This encodes CASRDSADGELFF.

The CDR3 loop is CASSVGSSSYNEQFF. The CDR3 DNA sequence: TGTGCCAGCAGCGTAGGGTCGAGCTCCTACAATGAGCAGTTCTTC. The J gene is TRBJ2-1, the V gene TRBV9; D is unresolved. Germline V lookup: CDR1 SGDLS, CDR2 YYNGEE. V was trimmed by 0 bases and J by 0 bases, leaving 7 bases between them. The CDR3 consists of 15 residues.

The chain joins TRBV5-5 to TRBJ1-1; unclear D gene. V was trimmed by 7 bases and J by 1 base, leaving 5 bases between them. This CDR3 spans 11 amino acids. Germline V gene data show CDR1 as SGHKS and CDR2 as YYEKEE (reference sequence). The CDR3 here is CASLTNTEAFF. The CDR3 DNA follows: TGTGCCAGCCTAACGAACACTGAAGCTTTCTTT.

The V call is TRBV11-3, the J call TRBJ2-1, with a possible D match to TRBD2 (6 bases). The length of the CDR3 is 15 residues. Trimming left V 8 bases short and J 7 bases short, with 21 bases between. The V gene's germline CDR1 is SGHNT and CDR2 YENEEA. This chain's CDR3 is CASAVRTTSGNEQFF. The CDR3 bases are TGTGCCAGCGCCGTTCGGACTACATCAGGGAATGAGCAGTTCTTC.

CDR3 amino acids: CASSPRGWDKTYEQYF. Here the CDR3 DNA reads TGTGCCAGCTCACCACGGGGGTGGGACAAAACCTACGAGCAGTACTTC. This sequence joins TRBV18 and TRBJ2-7, with D maybe TRBD1 (6 bases). Germline lookup yields CDR1 KGHSH and CDR2 LQKENI. The CDR3 is 16 residues long. With 1 base removed from V and 2 bases from J, the gap between germline ends came to 15 bases.

Only one count was recorded for this clone. The chain is built from TRBV27 and TRBJ2-7; D remains unclear. The CDR3 length is 13 residues. The germline CDR1 and CDR2 sequences are MNHEY and SMNVEV (reference sequence). Trimming shortened V by 5 bases and J by 4 bases, and 12 bases separated the two germline ends. The CDR3 loop is CASSRPTGYEQYF. The CDR3 DNA reads as TGTGCCAGCAGTCGTCCGACTGGTTACGAGCAGTACTTC.

This clone was recorded once. The chain links TRBV5-8 to TRBJ1-5; possible D gene TRBD1, 6 bases. The CDR3 is 15 amino acids. V was pared by 4 bases and J by 3 bases, with 14 bases between. Germline V lookup: CDR1 SGHTS, CDR2 YDEGEE. CDR3 nucleotides: TGTGCCAGCAGCGTATGGACAGTTGACAATCAGCCCCAGCATTTT. It translates to CASSVWTVDNQPQHF.

The CDR3 here is CAISESKAGFAGYTF. The CDR3 nucleotides are TGTGCCATCAGTGAGTCGAAGGCAGGGTTCGCAGGCTACACCTTC. The chain joins TRBV10-3 to TRBJ1-2; D possibly corresponds to TRBD1 (5 bases). Germline CDR1 and CDR2: ENHRY and SYGVKD. The CDR3 covers 15 residues. V lost 0 bases and J lost 8, with 16 bases in between.

The chain joins TRBV14 to TRBJ2-3; 9 bases map to TRBD2. Germline values: CDR1 SGHDN, CDR2 FVKESK. This CDR3 has 17 amino acids. Trimming took 5 bases from V and 0 from J; bases not matched to a gene: 9. The CDR3 spells CASSTLGLALSTDTQYF. CDR3 DNA sequence: TGTGCCAGCAGCACCCTGGGACTAGCACTCAGCACAGATACGCAGTATTTT.

This clone was detected once. V and J are TRBV5-1 and TRBJ2-5; 8 bases match TRBD1. After removal of 4 bases from V and 0 bases from J, the junction contained 5 bases not matched to a gene. This CDR3 comprises 15 residues. CDR1 and CDR2 from the germline V gene are SGHRS and YFSETQ. The CDR3 DNA reads TGCGCCAGCAGCCCGACAGGGGCCTACCAAGAGACCCAGTACTTC. It translates to CASSPTGAYQETQYF.

The chain joins TRBV11-2 to TRBJ2-3; 11 nucleotides agree with TRBD2. The CDR3 length is 16 residues. Germline lookup yields CDR1 SGHAT and CDR2 FQNNGV. V dropped 1 base and J dropped 3; count of bases not matched to a gene: 3. The CDR3 DNA reads TGTGCCAGCAGCTTAGCTAGCGGGAGGTTTACAGATACGCAGTATTTT. Its translation: CASSLASGRFTDTQYF.

The chain recombines TRBV10-3 with TRBJ2-7; D ambiguous. The germline gives CDR1 ENHRY, CDR2 SYGVKD. Trimming took off 4 bases at V and 0 bases at J, with 7 bases between the two ends. The CDR3 covers 13 residues. CDR3 sequence (DNA): TGTGCCATCAGTGGTACGAGCTCCTACGAGCAGTACTTC. Translation gives CAISGTSSYEQYF.

The J gene is TRBJ2-2, the V gene TRBV7-2; no definite D call. Trimming pared 1 base from V and 1 base from J, leaving 7 bases between. This CDR3 contains 15 residues. Germline values: CDR1 SGHTA, CDR2 FQGNSA. CDR3 nucleotide sequence: TGTGCCAGCAGCTTAGTATCCGGGAACACCGGGGAGCTGTTTTTT. This codes for CASSLVSGNTGELFF.

The chain couples TRBV7-9 to TRBJ2-5; unclear D gene. With 2 bases removed from V and 5 bases from J, the gap between germline ends came to 15 bases. The CDR3 is made up of 15 amino acids. Germline V lookup: CDR1 SEHNR, CDR2 FQNEAQ (reference sequence). CDR3 sequence reads: CASSLSTDPRETQYF. DNA for the CDR3: TGTGCCAGCAGCTTATCTACAGACCCCCGGGAGACCCAGTACTTC.

This CDR3 reads CASSPPGSGGRWTEAFF. Here the CDR3 DNA reads TGTGCCAGCAGCCCACCCGGGTCAGGGGGAAGGTGGACTGAAGCTTTCTTT. The chain links TRBV7-3 to TRBJ1-1; 7 bases line up with TRBD1. The CDR3 covers 17 residues. Trimming removed 5 bases from V and 5 bases from J; junction bases left unmatched: 17. Germline V gene data show CDR1 as SGHTA and CDR2 as FQGTGA.

This clone has just a few counts. The V gene is TRBV5-6, the J gene TRBJ1-1; D ambiguous. V dropped 3 bases and J dropped 3 bases, with 9 bases sitting between them. The germline V gene has CDR1 SGHDT and CDR2 YYEEEE. There are 13 residues in the CDR3. CDR3 coding DNA: TGTGCCAGCAGCTCCAGGTTGGACACTGAAGCTTTCTTT. Translation: CASSSRLDTEAFF.

V is TRBV5-6 and J is TRBJ2-6; 7 bases are a match to TRBD1. The germline gives CDR1 SGHDT, CDR2 YYEEEE. V shed 3 bases and J 2 bases; nucleotides not matched to a gene: 2. This CDR3 is built from 15 residues. CDR3 amino acids: CASSSDRAGANVLTF. The CDR3 coding sequence is TGTGCCAGCAGCTCCGACAGGGCTGGGGCCAACGTCCTGACTTTC.

The chain combines TRBV9 with TRBJ2-5; tentatively, D is TRBD1 (6 bases). This CDR3 has 18 amino acids. The germline V gene has CDR1 SGDLS and CDR2 YYNGEE. Trimming cost V 0 bases and J 2 bases, with 20 bases left between them. CDR3 protein: CASSVAFNRVAGQETQYF. The CDR3 nucleotides are TGTGCCAGCAGCGTAGCCTTCAACAGGGTGGCTGGTCAAGAGACCCAGTACTTC.

V usage is TRBV5-1 and J usage is TRBJ2-3, with TRBD2 matching over 8 bases. The CDR3 runs 14 residues. Trimming removed 6 bases from V and 2 bases from J; junction bases left unmatched: 5. Germline V gene sequence: CDR1 SGHRS, CDR2 YFSETQ. CDR3 nucleotides: TGCGCCAGCATCCCGGGACTAGACACAGATACGCAGTATTTT. This encodes CASIPGLDTDTQYF. Full variable domain (rest looked up from reference TRBV5-1 and TRBJ2-3): KAGVTQTPRYLIKTRGQQVTLSCSPISGHRSVSWYQQTPGQGLQFLFEYFSETQRNKGNFPGRFSGRQFSNSRSEMNVSTLELGDSALYLCASIPGLDTDTQYFGPGTRLTVL.